A single sample is the source of the 3 T cell receptor beta chains below, sequenced in a study of blood T cell repertoires in COVID-19. Some clones are missing from TCRdb's copy, which holds only in-frame ones; the method was immunoSEQ multiplex PCR. The sample carries under 300,000 clones, approximately 86% recorded once. The material sequenced was peripheral blood. These receptor sequences come from a woman aged 80 or over with active or convalescent COVID-19.

This rearrangement joins TRBV5-1 to TRBJ2-1; D unclear. The CDR3 contains 15 residues. V gave up 0 bases and J gave up 2 bases, with 9 bases separating them. The V gene's germline CDR1 is SGHRS and CDR2 YFSETQ. DNA of the CDR3: TGCGCCAGCAGCTTGGTCGGAGAGGCCTACAATGAGCAGTTCTTC. The encoded protein is CASSLVGEAYNEQFF.

V gene TRBV5-1 combines with J gene TRBJ1-4, with D possibly being TRBD1 (5 bases). V lost 4 bases and J lost 6, with 13 bases in between. Germline lookup yields CDR1 SGHRS and CDR2 YFSETQ. The CDR3 consists of 14 residues. The DNA of the CDR3 is TGCGCCAGCAGCCTAGACAGCTTGGATGAAAAACTGTTTTTT. This codes for CASSLDSLDEKLFF.

The J gene is TRBJ2-2, the V gene TRBV7-9, with D possibly matching TRBD1 (6 bases). The CDR3 is 14 amino acids. The germline gives CDR1 SEHNR, CDR2 FQNEAQ (reference sequence). Trimming shortened V by 8 bases and J by 6 bases, and 16 bases separated the two germline ends. CDR3 in DNA: TGTGCCAGCGGTCGGATTGGGGGCCCCGGGGAGCTGTTTTTT. It codes for CASGRIGGPGELFF.